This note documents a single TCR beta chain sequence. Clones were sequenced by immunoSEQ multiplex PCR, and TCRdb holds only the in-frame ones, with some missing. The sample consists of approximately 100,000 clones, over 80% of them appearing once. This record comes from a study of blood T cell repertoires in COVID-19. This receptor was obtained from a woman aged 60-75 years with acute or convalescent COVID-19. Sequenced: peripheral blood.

CDR3 region: CASSLNSGTNTGELFF. The CDR3 nucleotides read TGTGCCAGCAGCTTAAACAGCGGGACGAACACCGGGGAGCTGTTTTTT. The chain carries TRBV7-3 and TRBJ2-2; 7 bases align to TRBD2. With 1 base clipped from V and 0 bases from J, the junction kept 2 bases outside the gene matches. Germline-derived CDR1 and CDR2 are SGHTA and FQGTGA. The CDR3 totals 16 residues.